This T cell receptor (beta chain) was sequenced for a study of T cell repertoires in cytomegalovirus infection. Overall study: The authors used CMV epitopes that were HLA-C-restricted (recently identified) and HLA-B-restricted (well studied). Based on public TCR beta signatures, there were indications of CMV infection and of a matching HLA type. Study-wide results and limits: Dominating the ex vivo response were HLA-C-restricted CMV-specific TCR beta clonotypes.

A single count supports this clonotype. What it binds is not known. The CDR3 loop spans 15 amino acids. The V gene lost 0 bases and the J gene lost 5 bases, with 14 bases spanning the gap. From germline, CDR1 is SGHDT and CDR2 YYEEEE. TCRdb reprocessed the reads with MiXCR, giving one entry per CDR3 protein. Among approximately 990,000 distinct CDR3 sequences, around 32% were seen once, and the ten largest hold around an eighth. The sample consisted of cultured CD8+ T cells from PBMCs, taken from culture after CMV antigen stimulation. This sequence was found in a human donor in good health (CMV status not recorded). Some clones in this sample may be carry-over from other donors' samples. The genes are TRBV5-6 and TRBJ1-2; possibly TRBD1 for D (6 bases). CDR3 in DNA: TGTGCCAGCAGCTTGGGGAATGACAGGTTTTATGGCTACACCTTC. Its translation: CASSLGNDRFYGYTF.